This is a list of T cell receptor beta chains from one sample in a study of cytomegalovirus exposure and HLA in healthy donors. Profiling relied on immunoSEQ multiplex PCR, and the TCRdb table lists in-frame clones only, not all of them. The table includes around 170,000 clones, 60% to 85% detected once. The sequencing sample was made of PBMCs. These receptor sequences come from a woman aged 50 to 65 in good health and CMV-seropositive. Each CDR3 is given with its conserved first and last residue. The D gene is left open where the match is weak. Only some rows state a clone size, as once, few, many or a class for expanded clones.

CDR3 protein: CASSLGTASGNTIYF; CDR3 DNA: TGTGCCAGCAGCCTCGGGACAGCCTCTGGAAACACCATATATTTT; D gene: TRBD1; V gene: TRBV28; J gene: TRBJ1-3; clone size: .
CDR3 protein: CASSARAGGTGELFF; CDR3 DNA: TGTGCCAGCAGCGCACGGGCGGGGGGGACCGGGGAGCTGTTTTTT; D gene: TRBD2; V gene: TRBV7-9; J gene: TRBJ2-2; clone size: .
CDR3 protein: CASSLVLAGLDEQYF; CDR3 DNA: TGTGCCAGCAGCTTAGTACTAGCGGGACTAGACGAGCAGTACTTC; D gene: TRBD2; V gene: TRBV11-1; J gene: TRBJ2-7; clone size: .
CDR3 protein: CAWSETGNFVRRNTEAFF; CDR3 DNA: TGTGCCTGGAGCGAGACAGGGAACTTTGTCCGCCGGAACACTGAAGCTTTCTTT; D gene: TRBD1; V gene: TRBV30; J gene: TRBJ1-1; clone size: few
CDR3 protein: CASSVGPIPGQGSNEQFF; CDR3 DNA: TGTGCCAGCAGCGTAGGCCCTATTCCGGGACAGGGAAGCAATGAGCAGTTCTTC; D gene: TRBD1; V gene: TRBV9; J gene: TRBJ2-1; clone size: .
CDR3 protein: CASSILAGGRKTQYF; CDR3 DNA: TGTGCCAGCAGTATTCTAGCGGGGGGGAGAAAGACCCAGTACTTC; D gene: TRBD2; V gene: TRBV6-5; J gene: TRBJ2-5; clone size: .
CDR3 protein: CASSSNRFQNYGYTF; CDR3 DNA: TGTGCCAGCAGCTCCAACAGGTTTCAGAACTATGGCTACACCTTC; D gene: .; V gene: TRBV9; J gene: TRBJ1-2; clone size: .
CDR3 protein: CASSATSANTEAFF; CDR3 DNA: TGTGCCAGCAGCGCGACTTCAGCGAACACTGAAGCTTTCTTT; D gene: .; V gene: TRBV9; J gene: TRBJ1-1; clone size: .
CDR3 protein: CASTPDRGRTEAFF; CDR3 DNA: TGTGCCAGCACCCCGGACAGGGGGAGAACTGAAGCTTTCTTT; D gene: TRBD1; V gene: TRBV4-2; J gene: TRBJ1-1; clone size: .
CDR3 protein: CASMARRENTEAFF; CDR3 DNA: TGTGCCAGTATGGCCCGCAGGGAAAACACTGAAGCTTTCTTT; D gene: .; V gene: TRBV19; J gene: TRBJ1-1; clone size: few
CDR3 protein: CASSPGGSNSPLHF; CDR3 DNA: TGTGCCAGCAGCCCAGGGGGATCTAATTCACCCCTCCACTTT; D gene: TRBD1; V gene: TRBV27; J gene: TRBJ1-6; clone size: .
CDR3 protein: CASILLQVPYEQYF; CDR3 DNA: TGTGCCAGCATCCTTTTACAGGTCCCCTACGAGCAGTACTTC; D gene: .; V gene: TRBV5-8; J gene: TRBJ2-7; clone size: .
CDR3 protein: CASSLAPGLADAYEQYF; CDR3 DNA: TGTGCCAGCAGCTTGGCCCCCGGACTAGCGGATGCCTACGAGCAGTACTTC; D gene: TRBD2; V gene: TRBV5-6; J gene: TRBJ2-7; clone size: .
CDR3 protein: CASSFEFQGKPLHF; CDR3 DNA: TGTGCCAGCAGCTTTGAGTTTCAGGGTAAACCCCTCCACTTT; D gene: .; V gene: TRBV11-3; J gene: TRBJ1-6; clone size: .
CDR3 protein: CASSPGTAYNSPLHF; CDR3 DNA: TGTGCCAGCAGCCCAGGGACAGCCTATAATTCACCCCTCCACTTT; D gene: TRBD1; V gene: TRBV6-6; J gene: TRBJ1-6; clone size: .
CDR3 protein: CASSLGQGLYGYTF; CDR3 DNA: TGTGCCAGCAGCCTGGGACAGGGGCTCTATGGCTACACCTTC; D gene: TRBD1; V gene: TRBV6-6; J gene: TRBJ1-2; clone size: .
CDR3 protein: CASSYPGTGVTYEQYF; CDR3 DNA: TGTGCCAGCAGTTACCCCGGGACAGGGGTAACCTACGAGCAGTACTTC; D gene: TRBD1; V gene: TRBV6-6; J gene: TRBJ2-7; clone size: .
CDR3 protein: CASSPRGSGEHNEQFF; CDR3 DNA: TGTGCCAGCAGCCCCCGGGGTAGCGGGGAACACAATGAGCAGTTCTTC; D gene: TRBD2; V gene: TRBV7-3; J gene: TRBJ2-1; clone size: once
CDR3 protein: CASSDGQGSGGYTF; CDR3 DNA: TGTGCCAGCAGCGACGGACAGGGGAGCGGTGGCTACACCTTC; D gene: TRBD1; V gene: TRBV7-3; J gene: TRBJ1-2; clone size: .
CDR3 protein: CASSVDRNTEAFF; CDR3 DNA: TGTGCCAGCAGCGTAGACAGGAACACTGAAGCTTTCTTT; D gene: .; V gene: TRBV11-3; J gene: TRBJ1-1; clone size: .
CDR3 protein: CASSPLGTAMDEQFF; CDR3 DNA: TGTGCCAGCAGTCCCCTGGGGACAGCCATGGATGAGCAGTTCTTC; D gene: TRBD1; V gene: TRBV25-1; J gene: TRBJ2-1; clone size: few
CDR3 protein: CASSLQGVGQNTEAFF; CDR3 DNA: TGCGCCAGCAGCTTGCAGGGCGTGGGGCAGAACACTGAAGCTTTCTTT; D gene: .; V gene: TRBV5-1; J gene: TRBJ1-1; clone size: .
CDR3 protein: CASGQSEGEWYEQYF; CDR3 DNA: TGTGCCAGCGGCCAGTCAGAGGGAGAATGGTACGAGCAGTACTTC; D gene: .; V gene: TRBV9; J gene: TRBJ2-7; clone size: .
CDR3 protein: CASSQGWLDTGELFF; CDR3 DNA: TGCGCCAGCAGCCAAGGGTGGCTCGACACCGGGGAGCTGTTTTTT; D gene: .; V gene: TRBV4-1; J gene: TRBJ2-2; clone size: .
CDR3 protein: CASSLLLAGSQETQYF; CDR3 DNA: TGTGCCAGCAGCTTACTGTTAGCGGGATCCCAAGAGACCCAGTACTTC; D gene: TRBD2; V gene: TRBV7-9; J gene: TRBJ2-5; clone size: .
CDR3 protein: CASSGTGDSPLHF; CDR3 DNA: TGCGCTAGCAGTGGGACAGGGGATTCACCCCTCCACTTT; D gene: TRBD1; V gene: TRBV10-2; J gene: TRBJ1-6; clone size: .
CDR3 protein: CASSPRTGPGVSTDTQYF; CDR3 DNA: TGTGCCAGCAGCCCACGGACAGGGCCTGGGGTTAGCACAGATACGCAGTATTTT; D gene: TRBD1; V gene: TRBV9; J gene: TRBJ2-3; clone size: .
CDR3 protein: CATYVGRGYNEQFF; CDR3 DNA: TGTGCCACTTACGTGGGGCGGGGTTACAATGAGCAGTTCTTC; D gene: .; V gene: TRBV28; J gene: TRBJ2-1; clone size: .
CDR3 protein: CASRTGSGNTIYF; CDR3 DNA: TGTGCCAGCAGGACGGGCTCTGGAAACACCATATATTTT; D gene: .; V gene: TRBV6-5; J gene: TRBJ1-3; clone size: .
CDR3 protein: CAWRRDSLNTEAFF; CDR3 DNA: TGTGCCTGGAGGAGGGACAGTTTGAACACTGAAGCTTTCTTT; D gene: TRBD1; V gene: TRBV30; J gene: TRBJ1-1; clone size: .
CDR3 protein: CASSSALERTYNEQFF; CDR3 DNA: TGTGCCAGCAGTTCGGCTCTAGAGAGAACCTACAATGAGCAGTTCTTC; D gene: .; V gene: TRBV28; J gene: TRBJ2-1; clone size: .
CDR3 protein: CASSFGQGNYGYTF; CDR3 DNA: TGTGCCAGCAGCTTCGGACAGGGTAACTATGGCTACACCTTC; D gene: TRBD1; V gene: TRBV6-1; J gene: TRBJ1-2; clone size: .
CDR3 protein: CASSQDITGKEKLFF; CDR3 DNA: TGCGCCAGCAGCCAAGATATAACAGGGAAGGAAAAACTGTTTTTT; D gene: .; V gene: TRBV4-3; J gene: TRBJ1-4; clone size: .
CDR3 protein: CASSYSLGGSYNSPLHF; CDR3 DNA: TGTGCCAGCAGTTATTCCCTGGGGGGCTCCTATAATTCACCCCTCCACTTT; D gene: .; V gene: TRBV27; J gene: TRBJ1-6; clone size: .
CDR3 protein: CASRRTDSYEQYF; CDR3 DNA: TGTGCCAGTAGGAGGACAGACTCCTACGAGCAGTACTTC; D gene: .; V gene: TRBV19; J gene: TRBJ2-7; clone size: once
CDR3 protein: CASSRTGEGDTQYF; CDR3 DNA: TGTGCCAGTAGTAGGACAGGGGAAGGAGATACGCAGTATTTT; D gene: TRBD1; V gene: TRBV19; J gene: TRBJ2-3; clone size: .
CDR3 protein: CASTPRNQGPNEKLFF; CDR3 DNA: TGTGCCAGCACCCCTCGCAACCAGGGCCCTAATGAAAAACTGTTTTTT; D gene: .; V gene: TRBV7-9; J gene: TRBJ1-4; clone size: few
CDR3 protein: CASRVLAGVPDTQYF; CDR3 DNA: TGTGCCAGCAGAGTACTAGCGGGAGTTCCAGATACGCAGTATTTT; D gene: TRBD2; V gene: TRBV2; J gene: TRBJ2-3; clone size: .
CDR3 protein: CASRQGDRSNQPQHF; CDR3 DNA: TGTGCCAGCAGACAAGGCGACAGATCCAATCAGCCCCAGCATTTT; D gene: .; V gene: TRBV27; J gene: TRBJ1-5; clone size: .
CDR3 protein: CASRPPGRNTEAFF; CDR3 DNA: TGTGCCAGCCGTCCGCCGGGGAGGAACACTGAAGCTTTCTTT; D gene: .; V gene: TRBV6-5; J gene: TRBJ1-1; clone size: .
CDR3 protein: CASSVVPAGRPDTQYF; CDR3 DNA: TGTGCCAGCAGCGTAGTGCCTGCGGGAAGGCCAGATACGCAGTATTTT; D gene: .; V gene: TRBV9; J gene: TRBJ2-3; clone size: .
CDR3 protein: CASNRGGETQYF; CDR3 DNA: TGTGCCAGCAACAGGGGGGGCGAGACCCAGTACTTC; D gene: .; V gene: TRBV6-5; J gene: TRBJ2-5; clone size: .
CDR3 protein: CASGLVSSGARNSQYF; CDR3 DNA: TGTGCTAGTGGTTTGGTTTCCAGCGGGGCTAGGAACAGTCAGTACTTC; D gene: TRBD2; V gene: TRBV12-5; J gene: TRBJ2-4; clone size: .
CDR3 protein: CSVEPASGANVLTF; CDR3 DNA: TGCAGCGTTGAGCCTGCGTCTGGGGCCAACGTCCTGACTTTC; D gene: .; V gene: TRBV29-1; J gene: TRBJ2-6; clone size: .
CDR3 protein: CASSLSGQAITYEQYF; CDR3 DNA: TGTGCCAGCTCACTTTCCGGACAGGCGATCACCTACGAGCAGTACTTC; D gene: TRBD1; V gene: TRBV18; J gene: TRBJ2-7; clone size: .
CDR3 protein: CASSPIGGAGAAGELFF; CDR3 DNA: TGTGCCAGCAGCCCAATCGGGGGAGCGGGAGCGGCCGGGGAGCTGTTTTTT; D gene: TRBD2; V gene: TRBV9; J gene: TRBJ2-2; clone size: few
CDR3 protein: CASSFFRTGGFGAVTTDTQYF; CDR3 DNA: TGTGCCAGCAGTTTCTTCCGGACAGGGGGCTTTGGGGCCGTTACAACAGATACGCAGTATTTT; D gene: TRBD1; V gene: TRBV28; J gene: TRBJ2-3; clone size: .
CDR3 protein: CSANIGDGYTF; CDR3 DNA: TGCAGTGCTAACATAGGAGATGGCTACACCTTC; D gene: .; V gene: TRBV20-1; J gene: TRBJ1-2; clone size: .
CDR3 protein: CASSLGFSSRGYEQYF; CDR3 DNA: TGTGCCAGCAGCTTGGGTTTTAGCAGCCGGGGCTACGAGCAGTACTTC; D gene: .; V gene: TRBV5-6; J gene: TRBJ2-7; clone size: few
CDR3 protein: CASSSDRGFYETQYF; CDR3 DNA: TGTGCCAGCAGCTCCGACAGGGGGTTTTATGAGACCCAGTACTTC; D gene: TRBD1; V gene: TRBV7-2; J gene: TRBJ2-5; clone size: .
CDR3 protein: CASSSLRGKGGGEKLFF; CDR3 DNA: TGTGCCAGCAGCTCCCTTAGGGGAAAAGGGGGCGGAGAAAAACTGTTTTTT; D gene: TRBD1; V gene: TRBV11-2; J gene: TRBJ1-4; clone size: .
CDR3 protein: CASSPGQRASQYF; CDR3 DNA: TGTGCCAGCAGTCCAGGACAGAGGGCGAGTCAGTACTTC; D gene: .; V gene: TRBV27; J gene: TRBJ2-7; clone size: .
CDR3 protein: CASSSDRFYGYTF; CDR3 DNA: TGTGCCAGCAGCTCCGACAGATTCTATGGCTACACCTTC; D gene: .; V gene: TRBV6-5; J gene: TRBJ1-2; clone size: .
CDR3 protein: CASSPSAGDSNTGELFF; CDR3 DNA: TGTGCCAGCTCACCTAGCGCGGGCGACTCGAACACCGGGGAGCTGTTTTTT; D gene: .; V gene: TRBV18; J gene: TRBJ2-2; clone size: .
CDR3 protein: CASSLTRYTEAFF; CDR3 DNA: TGTGCCAGCAGTCTTACTAGGTACACTGAAGCTTTCTTT; D gene: .; V gene: TRBV6-5; J gene: TRBJ1-1; clone size: .